This T cell receptor beta chain derives from a study of blood T cell repertoires in COVID-19. Study-wide context: Specimens from acute and convalescent COVID-19 originated in the United States, Italy and Spain. Sample material is recorded as cDNA or gDNA derived from T cells, B-cell-depleted T cells, or PBMCs.

In germline, CDR1 is SGDLS, CDR2 YYNGEE. With 0 bases removed from V and 6 bases from J, the gap between germline ends came to 15 bases. CDR3 length equals 15 residues. Those enrolled, adults aged about 18 to 89 years, came from about two dozen US areas. Assignments of participants to cohorts depended upon their own reported clinical history. Assay: immunoSEQ multiplex PCR; the TCRdb copy retains only in-frame clones and omits some. This table has approximately 470,000 clones, around 87% appearing once. The sequenced sample was PBMCs or T cells enriched from blood (not recorded which). V and J are TRBV9 and TRBJ1-1, with D tentatively TRBD1 (5 bases). This clonotype originated in a woman younger than 30 who had recovered from COVID-19. This CDR3 is CASSVASWGVSEAFF. The CDR3 nucleotides are TGTGCCAGCAGCGTAGCGAGTTGGGGGGTTTCTGAAGCTTTCTTT.